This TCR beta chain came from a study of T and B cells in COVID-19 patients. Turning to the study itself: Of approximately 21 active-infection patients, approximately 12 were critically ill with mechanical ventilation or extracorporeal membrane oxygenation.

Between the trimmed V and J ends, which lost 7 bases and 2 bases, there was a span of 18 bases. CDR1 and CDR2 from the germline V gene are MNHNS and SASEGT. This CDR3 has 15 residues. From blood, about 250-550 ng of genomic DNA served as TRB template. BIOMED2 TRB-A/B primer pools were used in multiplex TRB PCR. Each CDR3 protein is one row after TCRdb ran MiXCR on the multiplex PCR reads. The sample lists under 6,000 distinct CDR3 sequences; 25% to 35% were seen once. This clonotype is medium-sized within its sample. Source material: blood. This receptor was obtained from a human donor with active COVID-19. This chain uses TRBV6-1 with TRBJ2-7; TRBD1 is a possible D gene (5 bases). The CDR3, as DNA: TGTGCCAGCATCAGCATTAAACAGGCGACCTACGAGCAGTACTTC. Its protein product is CASISIKQATYEQYF.